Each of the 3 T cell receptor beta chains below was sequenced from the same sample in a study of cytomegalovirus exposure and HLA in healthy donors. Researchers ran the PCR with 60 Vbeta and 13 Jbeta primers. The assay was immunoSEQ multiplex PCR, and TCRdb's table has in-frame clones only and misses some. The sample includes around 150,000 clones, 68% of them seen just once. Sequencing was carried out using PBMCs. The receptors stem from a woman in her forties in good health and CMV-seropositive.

CDR3 in amino acids: CASSGTGTDNTGELFF. In DNA, the CDR3 is TGTGCCAGCAGTGGTACCGGGACAGACAACACCGGGGAGCTGTTTTTT. The chain recombines TRBV2 with TRBJ2-2; 7 bases fit TRBD1. Germline loops: CDR1 SNHLY, CDR2 FYNNEI. V shed 4 bases and J 2 bases; nucleotides not matched to a gene: 7. CDR3 length: 16 residues.

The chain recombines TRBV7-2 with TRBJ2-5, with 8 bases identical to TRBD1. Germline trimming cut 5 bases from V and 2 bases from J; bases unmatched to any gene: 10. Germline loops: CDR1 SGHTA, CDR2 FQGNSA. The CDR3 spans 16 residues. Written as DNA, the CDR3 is TGTGCCAGCAGCCACCAGGGGGCGTTTGGGCAAGAGACCCAGTACTTC. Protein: CASSHQGAFGQETQYF.

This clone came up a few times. The CDR3: CASSEGPLGAEAFF. The CDR3 DNA is TGTGCCAGCAGTGAGGGGCCGTTAGGGGCTGAAGCTTTCTTT. The chain carries TRBV6-1 and TRBJ1-1; possible D gene TRBD1, 5 bases. The V gene lost 3 bases and the J gene lost 6 bases, with 14 bases spanning the gap. The CDR3 contains 14 residues. CDR1 is MNHNS and CDR2 is SASEGT in the germline V gene.